This T cell receptor beta chain was captured by sequencing in a study of blood T cell repertoires in COVID-19. CDR3 length: 14 residues. Unmatched junction bases numbered 2, after V lost 3 bases and J lost 4 bases. Per the germline V gene, CDR1 is LNHNV and CDR2 is YYDKDF (reference sequence). TCRdb keeps only in-frame clones here, not all; method: immunoSEQ multiplex PCR. The sample holds 170,000 or so clones, around 85% seen once. The TCR comes from a man aged 50-59 years with active or convalescent COVID-19. V is TRBV15 and J is TRBJ2-1, with 8 bases lining up with TRBD2. Sequencing used peripheral blood. CDR3 sequence (DNA): TGTGCCACCAGCAGCGGGGGGGCATACAATGAGCAGTTCTTC. Translation gives CATSSGGAYNEQFF.